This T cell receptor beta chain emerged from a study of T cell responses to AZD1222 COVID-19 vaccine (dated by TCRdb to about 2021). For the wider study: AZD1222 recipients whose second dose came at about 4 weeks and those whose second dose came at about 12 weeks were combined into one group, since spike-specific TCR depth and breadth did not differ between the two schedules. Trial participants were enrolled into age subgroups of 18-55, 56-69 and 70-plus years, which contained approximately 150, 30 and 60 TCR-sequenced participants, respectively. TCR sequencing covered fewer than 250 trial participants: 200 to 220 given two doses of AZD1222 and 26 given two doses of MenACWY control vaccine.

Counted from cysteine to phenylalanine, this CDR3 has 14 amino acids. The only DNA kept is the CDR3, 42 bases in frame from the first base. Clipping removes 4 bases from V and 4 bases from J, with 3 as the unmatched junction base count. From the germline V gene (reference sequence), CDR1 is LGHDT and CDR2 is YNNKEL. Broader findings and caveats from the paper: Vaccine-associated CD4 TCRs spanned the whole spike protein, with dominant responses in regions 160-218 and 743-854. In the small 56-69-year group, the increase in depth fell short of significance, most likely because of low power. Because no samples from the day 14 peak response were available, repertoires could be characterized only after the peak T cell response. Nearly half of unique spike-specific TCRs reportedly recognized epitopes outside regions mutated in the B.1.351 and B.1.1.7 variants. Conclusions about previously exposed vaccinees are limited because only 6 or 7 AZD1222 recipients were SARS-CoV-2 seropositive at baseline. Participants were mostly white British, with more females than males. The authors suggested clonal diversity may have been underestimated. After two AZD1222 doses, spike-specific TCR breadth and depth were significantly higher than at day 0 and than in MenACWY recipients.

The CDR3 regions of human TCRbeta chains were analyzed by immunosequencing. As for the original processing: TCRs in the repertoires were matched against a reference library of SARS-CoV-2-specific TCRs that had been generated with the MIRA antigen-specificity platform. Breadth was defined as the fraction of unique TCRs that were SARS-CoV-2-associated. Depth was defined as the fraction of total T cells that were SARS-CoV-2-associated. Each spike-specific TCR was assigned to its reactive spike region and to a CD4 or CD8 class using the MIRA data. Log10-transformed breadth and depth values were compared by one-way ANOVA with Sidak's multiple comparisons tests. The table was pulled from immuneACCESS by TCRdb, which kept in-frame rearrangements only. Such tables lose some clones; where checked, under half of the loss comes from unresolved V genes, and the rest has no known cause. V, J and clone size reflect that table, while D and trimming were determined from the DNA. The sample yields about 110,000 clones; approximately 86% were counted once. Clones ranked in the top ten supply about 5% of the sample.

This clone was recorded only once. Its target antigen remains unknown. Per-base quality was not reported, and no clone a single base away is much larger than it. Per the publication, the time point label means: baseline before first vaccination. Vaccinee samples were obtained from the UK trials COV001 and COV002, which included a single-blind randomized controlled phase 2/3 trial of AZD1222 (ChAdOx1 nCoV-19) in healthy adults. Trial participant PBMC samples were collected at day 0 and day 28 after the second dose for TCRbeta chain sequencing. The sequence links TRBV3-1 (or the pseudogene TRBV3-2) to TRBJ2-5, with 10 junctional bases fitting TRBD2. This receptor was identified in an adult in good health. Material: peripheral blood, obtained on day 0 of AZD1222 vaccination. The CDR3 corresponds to CASSRPSGRETQYF. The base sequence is TGTGCCAGCAGCCGCCCTAGCGGGAGAGAGACCCAGTACTTC.